The clone carrying this T cell receptor (beta chain) occurred many times. Quantitative molecular-barcoded 5'-RACE generated the TCR beta libraries. TCRdb re-called the 5' RACE reads through MiXCR, storing one row per CDR3 protein. This table holds around 300,000 distinct CDR3 sequences, about 15% found once. This entry comes from a study of CD8 T cells in ankylosing spondylitis. The V gene's germline CDR1 is LGHNA and CDR2 YNFKEQ. This CDR3 has 12 amino acids. The V gene lost 1 base and the J gene lost 6 bases, with 5 bases spanning the gap. The specimen was blood, either unsorted or a sorted T cell fraction (not recorded which). The chain has TRBV4-2 and TRBJ2-3; D gene unclear. The receptor was isolated from a male donor with ankylosing spondylitis or in good health (not recorded which). CDR3 nucleotides: TGTGCCAGCAGCCAAGCCGCCGATACGCAGTATTTT. Its protein is CASSQAADTQYF.